The T cell receptor beta chain described here comes from a study of T cells after yellow fever vaccination. Looking at the study overall: Preparation of fractions with low cell numbers was performed using SMART-Seq v4 Ultra Low Input.

In its sample, this clonotype was seen many times. Deletions cut 4 bases from V and 6 bases from J, with 16 bases between. The CDR3 extends over 14 amino acids. General observations from the study: Subsequent to the booster, the majority of primary-vaccination clones reappeared (less than 97% CD4, 88% CD8). High-abundance clonotypes from the bulk population could contaminate FACS-sorted repertoires.

Universal primer sites and UMIs were introduced during 5'RACE template-switching synthesis of TCR cDNA. MiXCR was run by TCRdb on the 5' RACE reads, yielding one entry per CDR3 protein. The sample includes some 22,000 distinct CDR3 sequences, around 5.2% of them seen just once. The chain has TRBV12-3 or TRBV12-4 and TRBJ2-7; D is unresolved. The TCR comes from a man aged 18-30 years who received the YFV17D yellow fever vaccine. Here the sequenced sample was PBMCs, either bulk or a sorted T-cell subset (CD4+, CD8+, memory, or dextramer-sorted; not recorded which), taken roughly 47 days after the first yellow fever vaccination. The CDR3 nucleotides are TGTGCCAGCAGTTATGGTTCATCGCGGACCGAGCAGTACTTC. This translates into CASSYGSSRTEQYF.